Following are 18 T cell receptor beta chains from one sample sequenced in a study of blood T cell repertoires in COVID-19 (dated by TCRdb to 2018 to 2021). The library was produced with the immunoSEQ multiplex PCR assay. The clones in this table, taken by TCRdb from immuneACCESS, are in-frame only. Not every clone is retained; where verified, under half of the shortfall comes from an unresolved V gene, and the cause of the rest is unknown. For this sample there are about 180,000 clones; around 86% appear just once. The ten largest account for around 9% of the sample. The sample was PBMCs or T cells enriched from blood (not recorded which). The receptor source for this set is a woman between 25 and 40 years old who had recovered from COVID-19.

The rearrangement links TRBV14 to TRBJ2-4; TRBD1 is a possible D gene (5 bases). Germline assignment: CDR1 SGHDN and CDR2 FVKESK. CDR3 length: 13 residues. Trimming shortened V by 7 bases and J by 9 bases, and 16 bases separated the two germline ends. DNA of the CDR3: TGTGCCAGCATGGCCCTTCAGGGAACCATTCAGTACTTC. Its protein is CASMALQGTIQYF.

This clone has a single count. The J gene is TRBJ2-2, the V gene TRBV11-3; tentatively, D is TRBD1 (6 bases). Trimming took 1 base from V and 5 from J, leaving 8 bases between them. Per the germline V gene, CDR1 is SGHNT and CDR2 is YENEEA. CDR3 length equals 14 residues. The CDR3 region is CASSLAGVTGELFF. The CDR3 region has the DNA TGTGCCAGCAGCTTAGCAGGGGTTACCGGGGAGCTGTTTTTT. Looking up the rest from reference TRBV11-3 and TRBJ2-2 gives the full variable domain: EAGVVQSPRYKIIEKKQPVAFWCNPISGHNTLYWYLQNLGQGPELLIRYENEEAVDDSQLPKDRFSAERLKGVDSTLKIQPAELGDSAVYLCASSLAGVTGELFFGEGSRLTVL.

V gene TRBV5-1 combines with J gene TRBJ1-3; D not resolved. This CDR3 contains 15 residues. Germline CDR1 is SGHRS and CDR2 is YFSETQ. The ends were cut back, 0 bases at V and 0 bases at J, with 7 bases in the middle. The CDR3 bases are TGCGCCAGCAGCTTGGTGGGCGACTCTGGAAACACCATATATTTT. It yields the protein CASSLVGDSGNTIYF.

This clone was seen a handful of times. This sequence joins TRBV7-8 and TRBJ1-1; D may be TRBD1 (5 bases). The V gene's germline CDR1 is SGHVS and CDR2 FQNEAQ. CDR3 length equals 14 residues. V was trimmed by 4 bases and J by 2 bases, leaving 11 bases between them. CDR3 in amino acids: CASSSPGGNTEAFF. The CDR3 region has the DNA TGTGCCAGCAGCTCCCCCGGGGGTAACACTGAAGCTTTCTTT.

The chain combines TRBV9 with TRBJ2-1; 7 bases fit TRBD1. There are 16 residues in the CDR3. Germline values: CDR1 SGDLS, CDR2 YYNGEE. Germline trimming cut 4 bases from V and 5 bases from J; bases unmatched to any gene: 12. In DNA, the CDR3 is TGTGCCAGCAGCCCTCTACCAACAGGGGCCAACAATGAGCAGTTCTTC. This gives the protein CASSPLPTGANNEQFF.

This sequence joins TRBV28 and TRBJ1-6, with TRBD1 matching 7 bases. The germline CDR1 and CDR2 sequences are MDHEN and SYDVKM. The CDR3 has 14 residues. J gave up 7 bases and V 3 bases, and 3 bases lay outside the gene matches. Here the CDR3 reads CASSLTGLNSPLHF. The CDR3 DNA reads as TGTGCCAGCAGTTTGACAGGGCTAAATTCACCCCTCCACTTT.

In DNA form, the CDR3 reads TGTGCCAGCAGTTACTCGAGAGTGGTCGGACAGGGGGCGAACTCCTACGAGCAGTACTTC. Its translation: CASSYSRVVGQGANSYEQYF. The rearrangement joins TRBV6-2 or TRBV6-3 to TRBJ2-7, with TRBD1 identical over 11 bases. V was clipped by 0 bases and J by 0 bases; unmatched bases: 13. The CDR3 spans 20 residues. CDR1 is MNHEY and CDR2 is SVGEGT in the germline V gene.

The chain has TRBV28 and TRBJ2-5; TRBD2 might be the D (5 bases). Germline values: CDR1 MDHEN, CDR2 SYDVKM. This CDR3 is 14 amino acids long. Deletions cut 3 bases from V and 3 bases from J, with 11 bases between. CDR3 region: CASSFLEEKETQYF. Written as DNA, the CDR3 is TGTGCCAGCAGTTTTTTGGAGGAGAAAGAGACCCAGTACTTC.

The chain carries TRBV7-9 and TRBJ2-7, with 7 nucleotides matching TRBD1. CDR3 length equals 14 residues. J was trimmed by 4 bases and V by 4 bases; bases with no gene match: 7. Germline CDR1 reads SEHNR; CDR2 reads FQNEAQ (reference sequence). Here the CDR3 reads CASSSTGTDYEQYF. In DNA form, the CDR3 reads TGTGCCAGCAGCTCGACCGGGACAGATTACGAGCAGTACTTC.

The chain is built from TRBV27 and TRBJ1-6; D perhaps matches TRBD1 (6 bases). The CDR3 length is 15 residues. Germline V gene data show CDR1 as MNHEY and CDR2 as SMNVEV (reference sequence). V lost 2 bases to trimming and J lost 8 bases, with 13 bases between them. The CDR3 protein is CASSLVGGQDSPLHF. The CDR3 DNA follows: TGTGCCAGCAGTTTAGTCGGGGGGCAGGATTCACCCCTCCACTTT.

The chain uses TRBV19 and TRBJ2-3; D not resolved. V lost 3 bases, J lost 2 bases, and 6 bases lay in between. The CDR3 runs 13 residues. From germline, CDR1 is LNHDA and CDR2 SQIVND (reference sequence). CDR3 nucleotides: TGTGCCAGTAGTATTACCTACACAGATACGCAGTATTTT. Translated, it gives CASSITYTDTQYF.

The DNA of the CDR3 is TGTGCCAGCAGCTTTGGCCCCGGACAGTCCTACGAGCAGTACTTC. Translated, it gives CASSFGPGQSYEQYF. The chain employs TRBV7-2 and TRBJ2-7, with TRBD1 as a possible D gene (6 bases). The germline V gene has CDR1 SGHTA and CDR2 FQGNSA. V was pared by 3 bases and J by 1 base, with 13 bases between. CDR3 length equals 15 residues.

The J gene is TRBJ2-2, the V gene TRBV29-1, with D possibly TRBD2 on 5 matching bases. CDR1 and CDR2 from the germline V gene are SQVTM and ANQGSEA. The CDR3 spans 13 residues. V was shortened by 7 bases and J by 2 bases, with 11 bases between the two germline ends. Here the CDR3 reads CSGVEVNTGELFF. CDR3 sequence (DNA): TGCAGCGGGGTGGAGGTTAACACCGGGGAGCTGTTTTTT.

The rearrangement joins TRBV11-2 to TRBJ2-2, with D tentatively TRBD1 (5 bases). CDR1 and CDR2 from the germline V gene are SGHAT and FQNNGV. Trimming took 4 bases from V and 4 from J, leaving 10 bases between them. The CDR3 extends over 14 amino acids. CDR3 DNA: TGTGCCAGCAGCTCCCAGGGCGCCACCGGGGAGCTGTTTTTT. Translation: CASSSQGATGELFF.

The chain has TRBV7-9 and TRBJ2-3; 7 bases agree with TRBD1. The CDR3 is made up of 16 amino acids. Germline V gives CDR1 SEHNR, CDR2 FQNEAQ (reference sequence). Trimming cost V 2 bases and J 0 bases; bases outside gene matches: 5. In DNA, the CDR3 is TGTGCCAGCAGCTTACGGACAGGCCAGAGCACAGATACGCAGTATTTT. It yields the protein CASSLRTGQSTDTQYF.

The chain couples TRBV2 to TRBJ1-6, with no clear D. The CDR3 sequence is 13 residues long. The V end was cut by 8 bases, the J end by 7 bases, with 12 bases between. Germline V CDR1 and CDR2: SNHLY, FYNNEI. This CDR3 reads CASFQNPNSPLHF. CDR3 nucleotides: TGTGCCAGCTTCCAGAACCCAAATTCACCCCTCCACTTT.

The CDR3 DNA sequence: TGCGCCAGCAGCTTGTGGGCGACCACAGATACGCAGTATTTT. Its translation is CASSLWATTDTQYF. The genes are TRBV5-1 and TRBJ2-3; D uncertain. Trimming removed 1 base at V and 2 bases at J, with 8 bases between. Germline values: CDR1 SGHRS, CDR2 YFSETQ. This CDR3 has 14 residues.

CDR3 sequence (DNA): TGTGCCAGCAGCCAGACTAGCGGGAGCACAGATACGCAGTATTTT. Translation: CASSQTSGSTDTQYF. J is TRBJ2-3 and V is TRBV7-8; the match to TRBD2 covers 10 bases. V dropped 5 bases and J dropped 0; count of bases not matched to a gene: 2. Germline CDR1 is SGHVS and CDR2 is FQNEAQ. This CDR3 spans 15 amino acids.